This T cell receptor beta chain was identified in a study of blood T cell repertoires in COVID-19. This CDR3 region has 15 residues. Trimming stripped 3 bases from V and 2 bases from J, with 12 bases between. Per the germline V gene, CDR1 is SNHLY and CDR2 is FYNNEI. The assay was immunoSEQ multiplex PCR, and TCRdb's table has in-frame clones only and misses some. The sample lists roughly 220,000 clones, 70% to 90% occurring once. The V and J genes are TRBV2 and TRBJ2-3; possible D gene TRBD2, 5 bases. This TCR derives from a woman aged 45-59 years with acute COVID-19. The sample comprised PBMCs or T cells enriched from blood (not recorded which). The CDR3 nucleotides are TGTGCCAGCAGTGAGAGGGTCCGCGCCACAGATACGCAGTATTTT. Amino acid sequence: CASSERVRATDTQYF.